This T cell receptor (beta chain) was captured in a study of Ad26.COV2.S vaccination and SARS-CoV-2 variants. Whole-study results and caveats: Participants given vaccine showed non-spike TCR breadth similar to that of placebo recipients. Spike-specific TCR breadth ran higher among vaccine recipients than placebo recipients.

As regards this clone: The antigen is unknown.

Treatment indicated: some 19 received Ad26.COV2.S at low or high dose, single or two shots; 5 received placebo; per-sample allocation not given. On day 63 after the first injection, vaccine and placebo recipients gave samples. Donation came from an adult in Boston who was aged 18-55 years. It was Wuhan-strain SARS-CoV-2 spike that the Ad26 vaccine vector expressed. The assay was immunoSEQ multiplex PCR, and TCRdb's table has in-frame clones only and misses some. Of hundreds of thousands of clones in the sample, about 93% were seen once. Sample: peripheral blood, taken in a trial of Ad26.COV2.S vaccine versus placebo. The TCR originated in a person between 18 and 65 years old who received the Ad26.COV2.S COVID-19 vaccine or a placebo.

CDR3 DNA: TGTGCCAGCAGCGTGACAGGGAATCAGCCCCAGCATTTT. Translating gives CASSVTGNQPQHF. The chain joins TRBV7-2 to TRBJ1-5; TRBD1 agrees at 7 bases. The germline CDR1 and CDR2 sequences are SGHTA and FQGNSA. This CDR3 contains 13 residues. After removal of 5 bases from V and 4 bases from J, the junction contained 2 bases not matched to a gene. Drawing the rest from reference TRBV7-2 and TRBJ1-5, the complete variable domain is GAGVSQSPSNKVTEKGKDVELRCDPISGHTALYWYRQSLGQGLEFLIYFQGNSAPDKSGLPSDRFSAERTGGSVSTLTIQRTQQEDSAVYLCASSVTGNQPQHFGDGTRLSIL.